This T cell receptor (beta chain) was retrieved from a study of blood T cells in healthy people across ages. The CDR3 is made up of 13 amino acids. The ends were cut back, 5 bases at V and 5 bases at J, with 12 bases in the middle. CDR1 MNHEY and CDR2 SMNVEV come from the germline V gene (reference sequence). Peripheral blood was drawn, around 9.4 milliliters per donor. In its sample, this clonotype was seen a few times. No antigen is known for it. Broader study findings: PBMCs left unsorted prevented a conclusive naive versus antigen-experienced comparison.

It was with a sample-barcoded 5' primer and a J-beta primer mix that a second PCR of about 6 to 11 cycles was run. TCRdb independently ran MiXCR on the 5' RACE reads; one entry per CDR3 protein. The sample contains about 750,000 distinct CDR3 sequences, about 55% of which appear only once. The source is a man older than 75 in good health. V gene TRBV27 combines with J gene TRBJ2-5, with D possibly being TRBD1 (6 bases). The sequenced material came from blood. The CDR3 nucleotides read TGTGCCAGCAGTCACAGGGCTGGTGAGACCCAGTACTTC. It is translated as CASSHRAGETQYF.